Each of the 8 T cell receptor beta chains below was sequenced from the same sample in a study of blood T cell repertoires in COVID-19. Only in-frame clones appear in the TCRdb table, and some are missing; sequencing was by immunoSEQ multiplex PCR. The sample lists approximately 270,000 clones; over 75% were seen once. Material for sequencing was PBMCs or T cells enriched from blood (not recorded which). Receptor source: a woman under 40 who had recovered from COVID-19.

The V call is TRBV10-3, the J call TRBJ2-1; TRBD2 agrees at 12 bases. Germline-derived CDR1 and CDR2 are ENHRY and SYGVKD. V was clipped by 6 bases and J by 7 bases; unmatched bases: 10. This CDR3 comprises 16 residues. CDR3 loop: CAIRGLAGRSPNEQFF. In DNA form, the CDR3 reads TGTGCCATCAGAGGACTAGCGGGGAGGTCCCCTAATGAGCAGTTCTTC.

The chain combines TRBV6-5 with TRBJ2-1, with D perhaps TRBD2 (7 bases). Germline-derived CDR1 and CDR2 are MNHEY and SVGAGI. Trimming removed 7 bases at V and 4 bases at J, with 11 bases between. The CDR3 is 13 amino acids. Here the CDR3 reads CASIQGGYNEQFF. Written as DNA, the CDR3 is TGTGCCAGCATACAGGGAGGGTACAATGAGCAGTTCTTC.

The CDR3: CATRGQPSDGYTF. The CDR3 bases are TGTGCCACCCGGGGACAGCCGAGCGATGGCTACACCTTC. This chain uses TRBV24-1 with TRBJ1-2; 7 bases map to TRBD1. The V segment lost 9 bases and the J segment 6 bases; nucleotides outside the gene matches: 9. Germline loops: CDR1 KGHDR, CDR2 SFDVKD. CDR3 length: 13 residues.

This chain's CDR3 is CSSRGFSTEAFF. CDR3 nucleotide sequence: TGCAGCTCCCGGGGGTTTAGCACTGAAGCTTTCTTT. The chain is built from TRBV29-1 and TRBJ1-1; D is possibly TRBD1 (5 bases). The CDR3 extends over 12 amino acids. From germline, CDR1 is SQVTM and CDR2 ANQGSEA. The V gene lost 8 bases and the J gene lost 4 bases, with 14 bases spanning the gap.

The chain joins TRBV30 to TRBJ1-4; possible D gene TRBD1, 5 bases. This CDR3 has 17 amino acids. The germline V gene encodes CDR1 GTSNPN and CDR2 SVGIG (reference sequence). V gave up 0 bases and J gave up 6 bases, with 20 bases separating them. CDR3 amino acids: CAWSVQGEGRGYEKLFF. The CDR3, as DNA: TGTGCCTGGAGTGTCCAAGGGGAGGGGCGCGGGTATGAAAAACTGTTTTTT.

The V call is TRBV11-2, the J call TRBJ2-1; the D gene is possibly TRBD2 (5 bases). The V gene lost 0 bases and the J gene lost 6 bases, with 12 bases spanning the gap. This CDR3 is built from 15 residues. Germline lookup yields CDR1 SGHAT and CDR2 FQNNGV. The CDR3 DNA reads TGTGCCAGCAGCTTAGACGGGATCAAATTCAATGAGCAGTTCTTC. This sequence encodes CASSLDGIKFNEQFF.

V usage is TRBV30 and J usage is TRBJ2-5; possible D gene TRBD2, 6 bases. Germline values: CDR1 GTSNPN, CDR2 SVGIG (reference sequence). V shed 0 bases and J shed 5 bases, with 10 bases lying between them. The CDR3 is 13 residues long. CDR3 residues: CAWSVRGGETQYF. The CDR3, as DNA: TGTGCCTGGAGTGTACGTGGAGGGGAGACCCAGTACTTC.

The CDR3 loop is CASSLVDRGPLYGYTF. Written as DNA, the CDR3 is TGTGCCAGCAGCTTGGTAGACAGGGGTCCACTCTATGGCTACACCTTC. This chain links TRBV5-5 with TRBJ1-2; 8 nucleotides match TRBD1. Trimming cost V 0 bases and J 4 bases; bases outside gene matches: 8. CDR1 SGHKS and CDR2 YYEKEE come from the germline V gene (reference sequence). This CDR3 is 16 amino acids long.